The entry that follows covers one T cell receptor (beta chain) sequence. There are 17 residues in the CDR3. Trimming took 0 bases from V and 0 from J; bases not matched to a gene: 6. Per germline, CDR1 MNHNS and CDR2 SASEGT. The sample comes from a study of CD8 T cells in Susac syndrome. Random-hexamer reverse transcription was applied to about 0.45 to 1 ug RNA. A single record per CDR3 protein comes from TCRdb applying MiXCR to the immunoSEQ multiplex PCR reads. In the table there are more than 95,000 distinct CDR3 sequences, around 94% of which are singletons. This chain joins TRBV6-1 and TRBJ2-3, with 7 bases fitting TRBD1. The source of this sequence is a human donor with Susac syndrome. The sample consisted of CD8+ T cells from PBMCs. For the CDR3, the DNA is TGTGCCAGCAGTGAAGCGTTGGGGACAGTTAGCACAGATACGCAGTATTTT. Translating it yields CASSEALGTVSTDTQYF.